What follows are 31 T cell receptor beta chains derived from one specimen sequenced in a study of T cell responses to AZD1222 COVID-19 vaccine. The assay was immunoSEQ multiplex PCR, and TCRdb's table has in-frame clones only and misses some. The sample lists about 110,000 clones, approximately 90% occurring once. Here the sequenced sample was peripheral blood, taken on day 0 of AZD1222 vaccination. The source is an adult in good health.

V and J are TRBV29-1 and TRBJ1-5; 9 positions agree with TRBD1. CDR1 is SQVTM, CDR2 ANQGSEA, per germline. The CDR3 is 13 residues long. J gave up 6 bases and V 6 bases, and 6 bases lay outside the gene matches. CDR3 sequence: CSVLTGGSQPQHF. CDR3 nucleotides: TGCAGCGTACTGACAGGGGGTAGTCAGCCCCAGCATTTT.

The genes are TRBV2 and TRBJ2-3; the match to TRBD1 covers 8 bases. Germline-derived CDR1 and CDR2 are SNHLY and FYNNEI. The CDR3 sequence is 15 residues long. With 11 bases clipped from V and 2 bases from J, the junction kept 12 bases outside the gene matches. The DNA of the CDR3 is TGTGCCGAGGGGGCCATGCAGGGGGCCACAGATACGCAGTATTTT. This encodes CAEGAMQGATDTQYF.

J is TRBJ1-1 and V is TRBV6-5, with D hard to call. Germline V gives CDR1 MNHEY, CDR2 SVGAGI. The CDR3 runs 13 residues. Trimming shortened V by 5 bases and J by 1 base, and 8 bases separated the two germline ends. CDR3 DNA: TGTGCCAGCAGTCCAAATACGAACACTGAAGCTTTCTTT. This translates into CASSPNTNTEAFF.

The CDR3 protein is CASSPGTENYEQYF. The CDR3 DNA reads as TGTGCCAGCAGTCCCGGGACAGAGAACTACGAGCAGTACTTC. The rearrangement joins TRBV13 to TRBJ2-7, with 7 bases lining up with TRBD1. Unmatched junction bases numbered 8, after V lost 6 bases and J lost 3 bases. Germline V gene data show CDR1 as PRHDT and CDR2 as FYEKMQ (reference sequence). The CDR3 is 14 residues long.

The chain couples TRBV12-3 or TRBV12-4 to TRBJ1-1; D gene uncertain. CDR3 length equals 13 residues. Trimming took off 2 bases at V and 0 bases at J, with 4 bases between the two ends. The CDR3 is CASSLSLNTEAFF. CDR3 nucleotide sequence: TGTGCCAGCAGTTTAAGCTTGAACACTGAAGCTTTCTTT.

This clone was seen once. CDR3 loop: CASSIIGGPNNEQFF. The CDR3 nucleotides are TGTGCCAGTAGCATCATAGGGGGTCCCAACAATGAGCAGTTCTTC. The rearrangement links TRBV19 to TRBJ2-1, with a weak D call TRBD1 (6 bases). With 6 bases removed from V and 5 bases from J, the gap between germline ends came to 17 bases. The CDR3 totals 15 residues. CDR1 and CDR2 (germline): LNHDA, SQIVND (reference sequence).

The V call is TRBV11-2, the J call TRBJ2-7, with D perhaps TRBD2 (7 bases). Trimming removed 5 bases at V and 6 bases at J, with 20 bases between. Germline-derived CDR1 and CDR2 are SGHAT and FQNNGV. The CDR3 covers 15 residues. The CDR3 reads CASSPAGARNGEQYF. The CDR3 nucleotides read TGTGCCAGCAGCCCCGCGGGGGCCCGAAACGGCGAGCAGTACTTC.

J is TRBJ1-2 and V is TRBV6-1, with D perhaps TRBD1 (6 bases). The CDR3 totals 14 residues. Deletions cut 0 bases from V and 10 bases from J, with 15 bases between. Germline V CDR1 and CDR2: MNHNS, SASEGT. The CDR3 DNA sequence: TGTGCCAGCAGTGAAGCACGCAATACAGGGCCCTACACCTTC. Its protein product is CASSEARNTGPYTF.

This clone was counted only a few times. CDR3 residues: CASSSRGQGPSNYGYTF. The CDR3 bases are TGTGCCAGCAGCTCCCGAGGACAGGGTCCCTCTAACTATGGCTACACCTTC. This chain joins TRBV5-6 and TRBJ1-2; TRBD1 matches at 8 bases. The CDR3 consists of 17 residues. The junction had 10 bases not matched to a gene; V was cut back by 3 bases and J by 0 bases. Per germline, CDR1 SGHDT and CDR2 YYEEEE. The full variable domain, its missing parts supplied by reference TRBV5-6 and TRBJ1-2, is DAGVTQSPTHLIKTRGQQVTLRCSPKSGHDTVSWYQQALGQGPQFIFQYYEEEERQRGNFPDRFSGHQFPNYSSELNVNALLLGDSALYLCASSSRGQGPSNYGYTFGSGTRLTVV.

V gene TRBV18 combines with J gene TRBJ1-6; D call uncertain. Germline CDR1 is KGHSH and CDR2 is LQKENI. V lost 1 base and J 9 bases, leaving 10 bases between the germline ends. This CDR3 comprises 14 residues. Here the CDR3 reads CASSPQGSSSPLHF. CDR3 DNA sequence: TGTGCCAGCTCACCACAGGGATCGAGTTCACCCCTCCACTTT.

The CDR3 DNA follows: TGTGCCAGTAGTCCAGGGGGATCCCAAACCATCACTGAAGCTTTCTTT. Amino acids: CASSPGGSQTITEAFF. The chain couples TRBV19 to TRBJ1-1; 7 bases are shared with TRBD1. With 5 bases clipped from V and 4 bases from J, the junction kept 13 bases outside the gene matches. This CDR3 contains 16 residues. Germline V CDR1 and CDR2: LNHDA, SQIVND (reference sequence).

The chain employs TRBV27 and TRBJ1-6, with TRBD1 matching over 11 bases. This CDR3 region has 14 residues. V shed 6 bases and J 9 bases; nucleotides not matched to a gene: 4. The germline CDR1 and CDR2 sequences are MNHEY and SMNVEV (reference sequence). The CDR3 loop is CASSPGQGVSPLHF. CDR3 nucleotide sequence: TGTGCCAGCAGCCCGGGACAGGGGGTTTCACCCCTCCACTTT.

This sequence joins TRBV11-3 and TRBJ2-2; tentative D call: TRBD2 (6 bases). Trimming stripped 5 bases from V and 4 bases from J, with 17 bases between. This CDR3 contains 16 residues. Germline lookup yields CDR1 SGHNT and CDR2 YENEEA. Here the CDR3 DNA reads TGTGCCAGCAGCCTCTTGGGGGGTGCGGGCACCGGGGAGCTGTTTTTT. The encoded protein is CASSLLGGAGTGELFF.

The chain has TRBV19 and TRBJ1-5; D gene ambiguous. The CDR3 is made up of 14 amino acids. The V gene's germline CDR1 is LNHDA and CDR2 SQIVND (reference sequence). Trimming shortened V by 5 bases and J by 0 bases, and 8 bases separated the two germline ends. The DNA of the CDR3 is TGTGCCAGTAGTGCTTACAGTAGCAATCAGCCCCAGCATTTT. It translates to CASSAYSSNQPQHF.

The chain uses TRBV19 and TRBJ2-2, with D unresolved. The CDR3 has 15 residues. CDR1 LNHDA and CDR2 SQIVND come from the germline V gene (reference sequence). V was cut by 3 bases and J by 0 bases, with 8 bases left in between. The CDR3 loop is CASSILQPNTGELFF. The DNA of the CDR3 is TGTGCCAGTAGTATTTTACAGCCGAACACCGGGGAGCTGTTTTTT.

The chain recombines TRBV19 with TRBJ1-2, with unresolved D. The CDR3 is made up of 14 amino acids. Between the trimmed V and J ends, which lost 3 bases and 4 bases, there was a span of 12 bases. CDR1 is LNHDA, CDR2 SQIVND, per germline (reference sequence). The CDR3 coding sequence is TGTGCCAGTAGTATCGGTCGGGGTTCCTATGGCTACACCTTC. This gives the protein CASSIGRGSYGYTF.

The genes are TRBV6-5 and TRBJ1-5; possibly TRBD1 for D (5 bases). CDR3 size: 13 residues. The germline V gene encodes CDR1 MNHEY and CDR2 SVGAGI. Trimming shortened V by 5 bases and J by 6 bases, and 11 bases separated the two germline ends. The CDR3 DNA follows: TGTGCCAGCAGTAAGCAAGGGGTTCAGCCCCAGCATTTT. Translation: CASSKQGVQPQHF.

The table lists this clone with a count of one. The rearrangement joins TRBV7-9 to TRBJ2-7; D may correspond to TRBD1 or TRBD2 (5 bases each). The V end lost 5 bases, the J end lost 3 bases, and 14 bases lay between the germline ends. The CDR3 sequence is 14 residues long. Germline V lookup: CDR1 SEHNR, CDR2 FQNEAQ (reference sequence). This chain's CDR3 is CASSMGDRFYEQYF. CDR3 sequence (DNA): TGTGCCAGCAGCATGGGGGACCGCTTCTACGAGCAGTACTTC.

V and J are TRBV5-6 and TRBJ2-3, with no clear D. Trimming removed 6 bases from V and 2 bases from J, with 13 bases in between. This CDR3 comprises 14 residues. CDR1 and CDR2 from the germline V gene are SGHDT and YYEEEE. The CDR3 sequence: CASIRYTHTDTQYF. The CDR3 DNA reads as TGTGCCAGCATCCGGTACACACACACAGATACGCAGTATTTT.

J is TRBJ1-1 and V is TRBV7-9, with D unclear. Deletions cut 4 bases from V and 5 bases from J, with 11 bases between. The germline V gene has CDR1 SEHNR and CDR2 FQNEAQ (reference sequence). This CDR3 spans 13 amino acids. The DNA of the CDR3 is TGTGCCAGCAGCTCAGAGGTGGCGACTGAAGCTTTCTTT. This gives the protein CASSSEVATEAFF.

This clone was seen once. J is TRBJ1-5 and V is TRBV3-1 (or the pseudogene TRBV3-2); 10 positions agree with TRBD1. CDR1 and CDR2 from the germline V gene are LGHDT and YNNKEL (reference sequence). The trim removed 2 bases at V and 1 base at J, leaving 2 bases unmatched. CDR3 size: 16 residues. CDR3 protein: CASSQMGQGSNQPQHF. DNA for the CDR3: TGTGCCAGCAGCCAAATGGGACAGGGGAGCAATCAGCCCCAGCATTTT.

There are a few counts of this clone. The rearrangement uses TRBV5-5 and TRBJ2-7; D not certain. Trimming cost V 3 bases and J 1 base, with 8 bases left between them. The CDR3 is 13 residues long. Per germline, CDR1 SGHKS and CDR2 YYEKEE (reference sequence). As DNA, the CDR3 is TGTGCCAGCAGCTCCGGATCTTCCTACGAGCAGTACTTC. Its translation: CASSSGSSYEQYF.

In nucleotides, the CDR3 is TGTGCCAGCAGCCGGGAGGGTAATAATTCACCCCTCCACTTT. This gives the protein CASSREGNNSPLHF. The gene calls are TRBV5-4 and TRBJ1-6, with unresolved D. Trimming shortened V by 4 bases and J by 5 bases, and 10 bases separated the two germline ends. The CDR3 has 14 residues. The germline V gene encodes CDR1 SGHNT and CDR2 YYREEE (reference sequence).

This CDR3 is CASSRRGATLGTEAFF. CDR3 nucleotide sequence: TGTGCCAGCAGCCGCCGAGGGGCCACCTTGGGGACTGAAGCTTTCTTT. V gene TRBV5-6 combines with J gene TRBJ1-1, with D possibly TRBD1 on 5 matching bases. V was cut by 4 bases and J by 5 bases, with 21 bases left in between. Germline values: CDR1 SGHDT, CDR2 YYEEEE. There are 16 residues in the CDR3.

V gene TRBV19 combines with J gene TRBJ1-5; D unclear. V was cut by 3 bases and J by 1 base, with 7 bases left in between. CDR1 and CDR2 from the germline V gene are LNHDA and SQIVND (reference sequence). CDR3 length: 14 residues. The CDR3 coding sequence is TGTGCCAGTAGTATTTACGGGAGCAATCAGCCCCAGCATTTT. This sequence encodes CASSIYGSNQPQHF.

This chain connects TRBV19 to TRBJ1-1, with a weak D call TRBD1 (5 bases). The V and J ends lost 3 bases and 10 bases respectively, with 12 bases between them. CDR1 and CDR2 (germline): LNHDA, SQIVND (reference sequence). This CDR3 has 12 amino acids. The CDR3 nucleotides read TGTGCCAGTAGTATTGCGGGACCGGGAGCTTTCTTT. Its translation: CASSIAGPGAFF.

This clone was observed a single time. V is TRBV18 and J is TRBJ1-4; D not resolved. The V end lost 0 bases, the J end lost 14 bases, and 16 bases lay between the germline ends. The germline V gene has CDR1 KGHSH and CDR2 LQKENI. The CDR3 has 14 amino acids. CDR3 loop: CASSPPTESGSLFF. In DNA form, the CDR3 reads TGTGCCAGCTCACCACCGACCGAAAGCGGTAGTCTGTTTTTT.

The chain uses TRBV3-1 (or the pseudogene TRBV3-2) and TRBJ2-2; perhaps TRBD1 as D (5 bases). This CDR3 spans 17 amino acids. Germline CDR1 LGHDT, CDR2 YNNKEL (reference sequence). The V end lost 1 base, the J end lost 2 bases, and 14 bases lay between the germline ends. CDR3 sequence reads: CASSQGSGSPNTGELFF. In DNA form, the CDR3 reads TGTGCCAGCAGCCAAGGATCAGGGTCCCCTAACACCGGGGAGCTGTTTTTT.

The chain employs TRBV5-1 and TRBJ1-3; D gene unclear. This CDR3 has 14 residues. CDR1 and CDR2 from the germline V gene are SGHRS and YFSETQ. V lost 4 bases to trimming and J lost 2 bases, with 10 bases between them. The CDR3: CASSPSGAGNTIYF. As DNA, the CDR3 is TGCGCCAGCAGCCCATCTGGGGCTGGAAACACCATATATTTT.

The chain combines TRBV7-9 with TRBJ1-6, with 8 nucleotides matching TRBD1. CDR1 SEHNR and CDR2 FQNEAQ come from the germline V gene (reference sequence). This CDR3 region has 15 residues. The V segment lost 2 bases and the J segment 9 bases; nucleotides outside the gene matches: 6. CDR3 in amino acids: CASSLNQGARSPLHF. The CDR3 nucleotides are TGTGCCAGCAGCTTAAACCAGGGGGCTCGTTCACCCCTCCACTTT.

The rearrangement uses TRBV10-3 and TRBJ1-6, with D unclear. Germline values: CDR1 ENHRY, CDR2 SYGVKD. V was cut by 1 base and J by 10 bases, with 11 bases left in between. This CDR3 is built from 14 residues. The DNA of the CDR3 is TGTGCCATCAGTGAGTTTGAATGGGGATCACCCCTCCACTTT. This translates into CAISEFEWGSPLHF.